This T cell receptor (beta chain) is from a study of shared clonotypes between healthy human individuals. Donors were healthy HIV-negative adults without recent acute infections or vaccinations. Deep was the level at which the assay was run. Bulk PBMC genomic DNA spanned ten immunoSEQ deep plates. Assay: immunoSEQ multiplex PCR; the TCRdb copy retains only in-frame clones and omits some. The sample holds about 500,000 clones, roughly four fifths seen once. Germline V gives CDR1 MNHEY, CDR2 SVGAGI. V lost 5 bases to trimming and J lost 6 bases; unmatched junction nucleotides: 9. This CDR3 is built from 15 residues.

The chain combines TRBV6-5 with TRBJ2-1; 8 bases map to TRBD2. The sequence was collected from a woman between 35 and 50 years old in good health. Some clones in this sample may be carry-over from other donors' samples. The sample taken for sequencing was PBMCs. The CDR3 here is CASSKSAGEGNEQFF. CDR3 sequence (DNA): TGTGCCAGCAGTAAATCAGCGGGAGAGGGCAATGAGCAGTTCTTC.